This TCR beta chain was captured in a study of CD8 T cells in Susac syndrome. The V gene's germline CDR1 is SGHRS and CDR2 YFSETQ. Trimming took 0 bases from V and 2 from J, leaving 10 bases between them. This CDR3 is 15 amino acids long. Negative isolation was used for CD8+ and CD4+ T cells, and FACS enrichment was applied to TEMRA cells. A quantity of roughly 0.5 to 1 ug RNA underwent reverse transcription using random hexamers. TCRdb reprocessed the immunoSEQ multiplex PCR reads with MiXCR, giving one entry per CDR3 protein. The table includes about 120,000 distinct CDR3 sequences, approximately 94% detected once.

The sample consisted of CD4+ T cells from PBMCs. This rearrangement joins TRBV5-1 to TRBJ2-3, with D hard to call. The sequence came from a human donor in good health. CDR3 bases: TGCGCCAGCAGCTTGGGCAGGATCAACACAGATACGCAGTATTTT. It yields the protein CASSLGRINTDTQYF.